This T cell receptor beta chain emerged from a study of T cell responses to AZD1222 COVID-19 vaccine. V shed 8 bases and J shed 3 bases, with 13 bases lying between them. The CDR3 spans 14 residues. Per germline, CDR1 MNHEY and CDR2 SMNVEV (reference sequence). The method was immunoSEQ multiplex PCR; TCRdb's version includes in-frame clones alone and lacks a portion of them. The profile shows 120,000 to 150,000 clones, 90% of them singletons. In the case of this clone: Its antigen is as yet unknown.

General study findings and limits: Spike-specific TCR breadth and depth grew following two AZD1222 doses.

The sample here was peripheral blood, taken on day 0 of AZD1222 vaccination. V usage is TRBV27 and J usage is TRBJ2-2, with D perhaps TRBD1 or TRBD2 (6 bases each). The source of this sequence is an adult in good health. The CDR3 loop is CASFSRGHTGELFF. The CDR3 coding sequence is TGTGCCAGCTTCAGCCGGGGGCACACCGGGGAGCTGTTTTTT.